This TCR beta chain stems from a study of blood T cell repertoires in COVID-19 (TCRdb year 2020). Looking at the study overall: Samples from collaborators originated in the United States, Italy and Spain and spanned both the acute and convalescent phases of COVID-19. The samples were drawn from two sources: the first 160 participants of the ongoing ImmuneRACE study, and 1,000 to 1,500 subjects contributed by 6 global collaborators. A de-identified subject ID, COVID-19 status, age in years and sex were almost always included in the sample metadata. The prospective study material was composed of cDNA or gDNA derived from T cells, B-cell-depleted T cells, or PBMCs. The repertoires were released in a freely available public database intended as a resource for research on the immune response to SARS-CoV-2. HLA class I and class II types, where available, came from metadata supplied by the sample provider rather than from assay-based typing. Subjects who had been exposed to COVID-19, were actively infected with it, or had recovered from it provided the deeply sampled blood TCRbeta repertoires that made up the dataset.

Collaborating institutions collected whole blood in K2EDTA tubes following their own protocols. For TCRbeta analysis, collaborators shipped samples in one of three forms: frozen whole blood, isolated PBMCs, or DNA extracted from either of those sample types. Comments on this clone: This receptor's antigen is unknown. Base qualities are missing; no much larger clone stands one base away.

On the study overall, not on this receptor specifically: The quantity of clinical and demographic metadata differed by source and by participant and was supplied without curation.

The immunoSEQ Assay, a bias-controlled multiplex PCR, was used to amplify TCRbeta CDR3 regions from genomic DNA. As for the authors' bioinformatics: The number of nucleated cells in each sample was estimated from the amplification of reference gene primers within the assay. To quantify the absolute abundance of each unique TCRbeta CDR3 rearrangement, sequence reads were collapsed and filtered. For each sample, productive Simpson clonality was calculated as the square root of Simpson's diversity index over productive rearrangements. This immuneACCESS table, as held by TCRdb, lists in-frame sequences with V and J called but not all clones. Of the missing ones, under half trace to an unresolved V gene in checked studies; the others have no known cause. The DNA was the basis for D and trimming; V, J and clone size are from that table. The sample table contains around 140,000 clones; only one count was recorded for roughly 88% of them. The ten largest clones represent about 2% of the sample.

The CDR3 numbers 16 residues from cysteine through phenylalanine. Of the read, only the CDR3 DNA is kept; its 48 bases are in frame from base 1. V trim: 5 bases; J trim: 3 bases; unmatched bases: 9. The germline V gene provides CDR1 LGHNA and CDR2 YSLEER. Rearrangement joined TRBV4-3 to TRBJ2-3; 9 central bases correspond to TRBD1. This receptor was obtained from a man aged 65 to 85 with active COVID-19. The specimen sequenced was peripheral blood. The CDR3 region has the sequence CASSEGTGRGTDTQYF. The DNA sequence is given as TGCGCCAGCAGCGAAGGGACAGGGAGGGGAACAGATACGCAGTATTTT.